The rows below give T cell receptor beta chains drawn from one sample of a study of CD8 T cells in Susac syndrome. Each CDR3 protein gets one entry after TCRdb re-called the immunoSEQ multiplex PCR reads with MiXCR. In the table there are fewer than 350,000 distinct CDR3 sequences, under 95% of which are singletons. Sequences were obtained from CD4+ T cells from PBMCs. The source is a human donor with multiple sclerosis. Both conserved end residues are part of each CDR3. The order of the fields is D gene, clone size, J gene, V gene, CDR3 DNA, CDR3 protein. D genes are given only for firm matches. The size field is filled for only some rows; it gives once, few, many or a size class.

NA NA TRBJ2-7 TRBV6-1 TGTGCCAGCAGTCGAGGGGGGGGCGGGAGAAGTATTTGGAGGGTCTACGAGCAGTACTTC CASSRGGGGRSIWRVYEQYF
TRBD1 NA TRBJ2-7 TRBV20-1 TGCAGTGCTAGCCCCGGGACAGGGGGGGACTACGAGCAGTACTTC CSASPGTGGDYEQYF
NA NA TRBJ2-5 TRBV3-1 TGTGCCAGCAGCCACGGATGGACAGCCCAAGAGACCCAGTACTTC CASSHGWTAQETQYF
NA NA TRBJ2-1 TRBV7-2 TGTGCCGGACGGACATACAATGAGCAGTTCTTC CAGRTYNEQFF
NA NA TRBJ1-2 TRBV6-1 TGTGCCAGCAGTCGGGGGAGAAAGACAGTTAATCGGGGCTACACCTTC CASSRGRKTVNRGYTF
TRBD1 once TRBJ1-2 TRBV11-2 TGTGCCAGCAGGCGTCCGGGACAGAAATTTTATGGCTACACCTTC CASRRPGQKFYGYTF
TRBD2 NA TRBJ2-1 TRBV4-2 TGTGCCAGCAGCCAAGATAACCCCGGACTAGCGGGTCGCAATGAGCAGTTCTTC CASSQDNPGLAGRNEQFF
NA few TRBJ2-5 TRBV18 TGTGCCAGCTCACCGAACTCAGGGGAGACCCAGTACTTC CASSPNSGETQYF
NA NA TRBJ2-2 TRBV6-1 TGTGCCAGCAGTGAGGTTGTGGTGGGGGGCCAGAACACCGGGGAGCTGTTTTTT CASSEVVVGGQNTGELFF
NA NA TRBJ1-5 TRBV18 TGTGCCAGCTCACGCTACAGTATAGGGAATCAGCCCCAGCATTTT CASSRYSIGNQPQHF
TRBD2 NA TRBJ2-1 TRBV20-1 TGCAGTGCTAGAGCCGGAACTAGCGGGAGCTACACCTCCTACAATGAGCAGTTCTTC CSARAGTSGSYTSYNEQFF
TRBD1 NA TRBJ1-2 TRBV5-1 TGCGCCAGCAGCTTGGGTGCGTCCCGGACAGGCCGGGGCTACACCTTC CASSLGASRTGRGYTF
TRBD1 NA TRBJ2-5 TRBV6-2/TRBV6-3 TGTGCCAGCAGGCCAACCGGGACAGGACAAGAGACCCAGTACTTC CASRPTGTGQETQYF
NA NA TRBJ1-1 TRBV3-1 TGTGCCAGCAGCCACGGGGGAGTCAGGGGGAACACTGAAGCTTTCTTT CASSHGGVRGNTEAFF
NA few TRBJ1-2 TRBV5-1 TGCGCCAGCAGCCCCAGTGGTACTAACTATGGCTACACCTTC CASSPSGTNYGYTF
NA few TRBJ1-2 TRBV6-1 TGTGCCAGCAGTACGGTGTCGAGTTACACCTTC CASSTVSSYTF
NA NA TRBJ2-7 TRBV7-2 TGTGCCAGCAGCTCCGGGACCGTCTACGAGCAGTACTTC CASSSGTVYEQYF
NA NA TRBJ1-5 TRBV6-1 TGTGCCAGCCTCGGTCTAGGCGGGTTTTCCGGGCAGACAGGCAATCAGCCCCAGCATTTT CASLGLGGFSGQTGNQPQHF
TRBD2 NA TRBJ2-4 TRBV7-2 TGTGCCAGCAGCCACCGCCTGGGTAGCGGGGGGGCCGCATCTAACATTCAGTACTTC CASSHRLGSGGAASNIQYF
NA NA TRBJ2-7 TRBV28 TGTGCCAGCAGTTTTCCCGGGCTAGTCTACGAGCAGTACTTC CASSFPGLVYEQYF
TRBD1 NA TRBJ1-4 TRBV19 TGTGCCAGTAGTGGCTGGACAGGGACGAGGACTAATGAAAAACTGTTTTTT CASSGWTGTRTNEKLFF
NA NA TRBJ2-3 TRBV20-1 TGCAGTGTCCTCCGACAGTCAGGAACAGATACGCAGTATTTT CSVLRQSGTDTQYF
NA NA TRBJ1-5 TRBV3-1 TGTGCCAGCAGCCAAAAGGCAGGGAATCAGCCCCAGCATTTT CASSQKAGNQPQHF
NA NA TRBJ1-3 TRBV4-2 TGTGCCAGCAGCCACCCCTTTGGACCAGGGTCGGGAAACACCATATATTTT CASSHPFGPGSGNTIYF
NA NA TRBJ1-2 TRBV28 TGTGCCAGCACCGACCCCCGACGGAAAACTAACTATGGCTACACCTTC CASTDPRRKTNYGYTF
TRBD1 NA TRBJ2-1 TRBV5-6 TGTGCCAGCAGCTTGGATCAGGGGGCTACTTACAATGAGCAGTTCTTC CASSLDQGATYNEQFF
NA NA TRBJ1-4 TRBV23-1 TGCGCCAGCAGTCAACCCTCCGGGGGGGGAGAAAAACTGTTTTTT CASSQPSGGGEKLFF
NA NA TRBJ1-1 TRBV29-1 TGCAGCGTTGGGAATAGGGTGTTGGGCACTGAAGCTTTCTTT CSVGNRVLGTEAFF
TRBD1 NA TRBJ1-2 TRBV11-2 TGTGCCAGCAGCTACCGGGACAGGGGGTATGGCTACACCTTC CASSYRDRGYGYTF
NA NA TRBJ2-3 TRBV27 TGTGCCAGCAGTTTATATGGAGGAGCAGATACGCAGTATTTT CASSLYGGADTQYF
NA NA TRBJ1-5 TRBV7-9 TGTGCCAGCAGCCCGCAGGAGAATCAGCCCCAGCATTTT CASSPQENQPQHF
NA NA TRBJ1-2 TRBV29-1 TGCAGCGTTGGTGCCCTTAGGGATTGGAGTGGTGGCTACACCTTC CSVGALRDWSGGYTF
TRBD1 few TRBJ2-3 TRBV19 TGTGCCAGTAGCCTGGACAGGGTGAGGACAGATACGCAGTATTTT CASSLDRVRTDTQYF
TRBD1 NA TRBJ2-7 TRBV6-1 TGTGCCAGCAGTGAAATCCCGACAGGGGGCGAGCAGTACTTC CASSEIPTGGEQYF
TRBD1 NA TRBJ2-7 TRBV20-1 TGCAGTGCTAGAGATCCCGGGACAGGTACCTACGAGCAGTACTTC CSARDPGTGTYEQYF
NA NA TRBJ2-6 TRBV7-2 TGTGCCAGCAGCTCCAGACAGGAGTCGAACTCTGGGGCCAACGTCCTGACTTTC CASSSRQESNSGANVLTF
NA NA TRBJ2-7 TRBV2 TGTGCCAGCAGGTATGACGGAACACTCTACGAGCAGTACTTC CASRYDGTLYEQYF
NA NA TRBJ2-2 TRBV18 TGTGCCAGCTCACCGAACAGCGGAATAGGCACCGGGGAGCTGTTTTTT CASSPNSGIGTGELFF
TRBD1 NA TRBJ1-2 TRBV11-2 TGTGCCAGCAGCCTATGGGGACAGGGGGAATATGGCTACACCTTC CASSLWGQGEYGYTF
NA NA TRBJ2-7 TRBV7-9 TGTGCCAGCAGCTTAAGTCTACTGGGGGAGCAGTACTTC CASSLSLLGEQYF
NA NA TRBJ1-1 TRBV7-6 TGTGCCAGCAGCCCCCCCTCATTAGGGACTGAAGCTTTCTTT CASSPPSLGTEAFF
NA NA TRBJ2-7 TRBV29-1 TGCAGCACGGCAGGGCCGGGCGAGCAGTACTTC CSTAGPGEQYF